The T cell receptor (beta chain) described here comes from a study of OX40 agonist ivuxolimab in advanced cancers. The overall study: Patients received the agonistic anti-OX40 (CD134) antibody ivuxolimab. The diagnoses of dose-escalation patients were hepatocellular carcinoma, melanoma, renal cell or head and neck cancer. Study conclusions and caveats: Antigens targeted by the expanded peripheral T cells were not determined. The authors also found low normalized T-cell clonal expansion in some nonresponders.

Between the trimmed V and J ends, which lost 2 bases and 7 bases, there was a span of 12 bases. The CDR3 is 13 residues long. CDR1 and CDR2 from the germline V gene are GTSNPN and SVGIG (reference sequence). A remark on this clone: What it recognizes is unknown.

Using immunoSEQ multiplex PCR, the repertoire was profiled, and TCRdb retains in-frame clones only, with some absent. The sample carries approximately 40,000 clones, 75% to 90% recorded once. The TCR sequence derives from an adult with an advanced solid tumor such as melanoma, head and neck, liver or kidney cancer. J is TRBJ1-5 and V is TRBV30, with a weak D call TRBD1 (6 bases). Sequenced here: CD4+ or CD8+ T cells sorted from blood, sampled in a trial of the OX40 agonist ivuxolimab. CDR3 nucleotide sequence: TGTGCCTGGAGTAGCGACGGGGGCCAGCCCCAGCATTTT. The encoded protein is CAWSSDGGQPQHF.